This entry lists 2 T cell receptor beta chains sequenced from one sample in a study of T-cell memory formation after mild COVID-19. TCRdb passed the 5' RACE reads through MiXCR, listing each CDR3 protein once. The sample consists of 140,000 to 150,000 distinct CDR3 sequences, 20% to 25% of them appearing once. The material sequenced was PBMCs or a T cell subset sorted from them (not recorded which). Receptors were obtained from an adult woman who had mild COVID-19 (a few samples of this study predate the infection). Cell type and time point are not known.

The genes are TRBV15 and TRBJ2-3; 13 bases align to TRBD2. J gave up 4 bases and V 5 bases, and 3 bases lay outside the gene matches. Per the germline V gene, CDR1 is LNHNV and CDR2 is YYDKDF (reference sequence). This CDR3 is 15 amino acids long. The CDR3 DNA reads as TGTGCCACCAGCCGGACTAGCGGGAGTTCAGATACGCAGTATTTT. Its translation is CATSRTSGSSDTQYF.

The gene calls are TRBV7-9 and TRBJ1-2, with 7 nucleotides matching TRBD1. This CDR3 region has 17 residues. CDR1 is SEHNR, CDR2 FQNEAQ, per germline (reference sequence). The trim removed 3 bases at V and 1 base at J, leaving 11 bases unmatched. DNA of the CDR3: TGTGCCAGCAGCTTTTCAGTCCAGGGACAGAATAACTATGGCTACACCTTC. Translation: CASSFSVQGQNNYGYTF.